The clone carrying this TCR beta chain was seen only a few times. Its antigen is still unknown. Every bit of the isolated RNA underwent reverse transcription, so sequencing read expressed TCRB transcripts. Assay: immunoSEQ multiplex PCR; the TCRdb copy retains only in-frame clones and omits some. The data show some 240,000 clones, about a sixth seen once. This record comes from a study of beta chain features in type 1 diabetes. The V gene end was trimmed by 6 bases and the J gene end by 4 bases; junction bases not matched to a gene: 4. Germline V gene sequence: CDR1 SEHNR, CDR2 FQNEAQ (reference sequence). This CDR3 comprises 15 residues. Study-wide results and caveats: VDJ junctions sequenced from type 1 diabetes patients showed fewer insertions and more deletions. The cDNA sequencing approach could over-represent high-TCR-expressing cells. A closer apparent resemblance between naive, central memory and Treg TCRB repertoires was seen in patients than in healthy donors. The study found moderately but significantly shorter TCRB CDR3s in all four CD4+ subsets of Type 1 diabetes patients.

The single heparinised draw taken from each donor contained about 120 mL of blood on average. This clonotype originated in a man aged 25 to 40 with type 1 diabetes. The J gene is TRBJ2-7, the V gene TRBV7-9; 15 bases line up with TRBD2. The sample taken for sequencing was naive CD4+ T cells from blood. In DNA, the CDR3 is TGTGCCAGCAGTCCAGGGACTAGCGGGAGGTACGAGCAGTACTTC. Residues: CASSPGTSGRYEQYF.